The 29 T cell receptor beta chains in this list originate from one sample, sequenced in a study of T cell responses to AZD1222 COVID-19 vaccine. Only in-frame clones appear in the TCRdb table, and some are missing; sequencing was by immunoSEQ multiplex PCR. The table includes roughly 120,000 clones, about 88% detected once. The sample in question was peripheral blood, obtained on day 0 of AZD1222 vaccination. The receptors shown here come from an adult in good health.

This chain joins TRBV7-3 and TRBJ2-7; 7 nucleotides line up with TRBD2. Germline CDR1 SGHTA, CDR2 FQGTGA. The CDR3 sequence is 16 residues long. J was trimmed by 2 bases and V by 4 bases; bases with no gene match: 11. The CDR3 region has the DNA TGTGCCAGCAGCTGTGCGGAGCGGGGCTTGACCTACGAGCAGTACTTC. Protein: CASSCAERGLTYEQYF.

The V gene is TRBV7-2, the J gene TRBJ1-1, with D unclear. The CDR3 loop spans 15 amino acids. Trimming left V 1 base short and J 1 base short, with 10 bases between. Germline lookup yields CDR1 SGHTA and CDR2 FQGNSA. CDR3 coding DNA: TGTGCCAGCAGCTTAGTGGCGGGAACGAACACTGAAGCTTTCTTT. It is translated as CASSLVAGTNTEAFF.

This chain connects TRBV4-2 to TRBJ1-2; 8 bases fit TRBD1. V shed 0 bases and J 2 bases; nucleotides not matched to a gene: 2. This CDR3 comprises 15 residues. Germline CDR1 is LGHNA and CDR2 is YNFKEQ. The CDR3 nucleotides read TGTGCCAGCAGCCAAGACAACAGGGGGAACTATGGCTACACCTTC. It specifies CASSQDNRGNYGYTF.

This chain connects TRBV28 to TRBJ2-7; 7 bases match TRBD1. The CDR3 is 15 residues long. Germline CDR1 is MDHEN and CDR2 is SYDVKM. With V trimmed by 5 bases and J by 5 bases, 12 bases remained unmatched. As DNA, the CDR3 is TGTGCCAGCAGTGACAACAGGGGAAGGAGAGACGAGCAGTACTTC. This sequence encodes CASSDNRGRRDEQYF.

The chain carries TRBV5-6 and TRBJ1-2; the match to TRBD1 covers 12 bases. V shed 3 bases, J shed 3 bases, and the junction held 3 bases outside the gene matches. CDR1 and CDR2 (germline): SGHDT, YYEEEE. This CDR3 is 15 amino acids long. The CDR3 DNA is TGTGCCAGCAGCTCCGGGACAGGGGGCGACTATGGCTACACCTTC. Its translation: CASSSGTGGDYGYTF.

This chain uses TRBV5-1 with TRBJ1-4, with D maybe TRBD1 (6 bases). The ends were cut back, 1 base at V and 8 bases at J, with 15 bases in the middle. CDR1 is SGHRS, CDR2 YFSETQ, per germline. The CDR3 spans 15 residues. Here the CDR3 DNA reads TGCGCCAGCAGCTTGCTACCGGGGGCCAGAGAAAAACTGTTTTTT. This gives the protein CASSLLPGAREKLFF.

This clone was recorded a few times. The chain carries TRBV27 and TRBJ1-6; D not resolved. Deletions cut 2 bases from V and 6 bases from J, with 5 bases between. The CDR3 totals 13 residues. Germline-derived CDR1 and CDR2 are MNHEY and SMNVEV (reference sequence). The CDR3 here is CASSLTLNSPLHF. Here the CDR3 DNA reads TGTGCCAGCAGTTTAACGCTTAATTCACCCCTCCACTTT.

The CDR3 region is CASQLAAHGTGELFF. CDR3 nucleotide sequence: TGTGCCAGTCAGCTGGCGGCTCATGGGACCGGGGAGCTGTTTTTT. The chain uses TRBV19 and TRBJ2-2; D gene unclear. Trimming shortened V by 8 bases and J by 5 bases, and 18 bases separated the two germline ends. This CDR3 contains 15 residues. Germline CDR1 and CDR2: LNHDA and SQIVND (reference sequence).

CDR3 sequence reads: CAISKQGKAFF. The CDR3 DNA reads TGTGCCATCAGTAAACAGGGGAAAGCTTTCTTT. J is TRBJ1-1 and V is TRBV10-3; 7 nucleotides agree with TRBD1. Germline V CDR1 and CDR2: ENHRY, SYGVKD. The ends lost 5 bases at V and 9 bases at J; junction bases unmatched: 3. The length of the CDR3 is 11 residues.

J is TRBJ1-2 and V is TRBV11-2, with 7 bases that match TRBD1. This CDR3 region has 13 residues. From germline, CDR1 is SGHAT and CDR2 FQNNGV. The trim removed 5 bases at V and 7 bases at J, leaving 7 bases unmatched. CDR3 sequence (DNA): TGTGCCAGCAGCACCGGACAGGAGCTTGGCTACACCTTC. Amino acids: CASSTGQELGYTF.

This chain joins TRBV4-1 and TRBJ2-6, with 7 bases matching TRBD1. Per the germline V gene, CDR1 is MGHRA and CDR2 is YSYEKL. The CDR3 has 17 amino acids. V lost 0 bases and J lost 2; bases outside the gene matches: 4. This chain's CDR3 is CASSQDRRGTGANVLTF. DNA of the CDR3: TGCGCCAGCAGCCAAGATCGCAGGGGGACTGGGGCCAACGTCCTGACTTTC.

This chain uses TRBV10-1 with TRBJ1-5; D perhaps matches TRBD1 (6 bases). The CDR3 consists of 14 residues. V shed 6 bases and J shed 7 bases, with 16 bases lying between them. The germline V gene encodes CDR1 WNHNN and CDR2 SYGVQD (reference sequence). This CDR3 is CASRPGESGQPQHF. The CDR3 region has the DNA TGCGCCAGCAGACCAGGGGAGTCCGGCCAGCCCCAGCATTTT.

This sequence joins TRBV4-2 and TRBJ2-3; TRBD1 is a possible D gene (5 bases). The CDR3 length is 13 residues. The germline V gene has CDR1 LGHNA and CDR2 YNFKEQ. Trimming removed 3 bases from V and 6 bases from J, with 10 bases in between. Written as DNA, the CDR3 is TGTGCCAGCAGCCAGGAGACAGCGGATACGCAGTATTTT. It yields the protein CASSQETADTQYF.

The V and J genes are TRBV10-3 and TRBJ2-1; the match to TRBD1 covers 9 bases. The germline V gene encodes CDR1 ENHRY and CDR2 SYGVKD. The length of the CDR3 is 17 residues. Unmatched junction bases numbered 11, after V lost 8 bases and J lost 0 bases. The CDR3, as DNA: TGTGCCATCGACAGGGGGAAAGCGGGGAGCTCCTACAATGAGCAGTTCTTC. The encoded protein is CAIDRGKAGSSYNEQFF.

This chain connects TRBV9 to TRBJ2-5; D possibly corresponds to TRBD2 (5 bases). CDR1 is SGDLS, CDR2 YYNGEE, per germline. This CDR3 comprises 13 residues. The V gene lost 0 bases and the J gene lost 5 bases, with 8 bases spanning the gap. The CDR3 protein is CASSVAGTETQYF. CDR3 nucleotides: TGTGCCAGCAGCGTAGCGGGAACTGAGACCCAGTACTTC.

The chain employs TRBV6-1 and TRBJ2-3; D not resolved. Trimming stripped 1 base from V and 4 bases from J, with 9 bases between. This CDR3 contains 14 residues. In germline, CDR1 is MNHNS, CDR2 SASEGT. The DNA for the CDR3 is TGTGCCAGCAGTGAAGGGGTAGAGGCAGATACGCAGTATTTT. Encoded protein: CASSEGVEADTQYF.

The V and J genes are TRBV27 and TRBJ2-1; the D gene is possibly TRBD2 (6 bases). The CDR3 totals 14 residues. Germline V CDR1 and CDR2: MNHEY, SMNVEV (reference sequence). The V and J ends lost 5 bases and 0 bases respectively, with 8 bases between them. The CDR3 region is CASSRTNSYNEQFF. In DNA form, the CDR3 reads TGTGCCAGCAGTAGGACTAACTCCTACAATGAGCAGTTCTTC.

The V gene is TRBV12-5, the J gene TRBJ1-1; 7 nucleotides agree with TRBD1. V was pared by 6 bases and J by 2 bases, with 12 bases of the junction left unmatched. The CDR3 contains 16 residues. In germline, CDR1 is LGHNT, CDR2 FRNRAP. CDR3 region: CASGPPTGRGNTEAFF. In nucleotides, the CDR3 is TGTGCTAGTGGCCCCCCGACAGGGCGAGGTAACACTGAAGCTTTCTTT.

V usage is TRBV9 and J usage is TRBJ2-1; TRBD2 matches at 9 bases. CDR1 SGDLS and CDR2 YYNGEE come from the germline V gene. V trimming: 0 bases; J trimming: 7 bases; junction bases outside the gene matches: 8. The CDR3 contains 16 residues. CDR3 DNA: TGTGCCAGCAGCGTAGAGGGTGCGGGGGGGAGAAATGAGCAGTTCTTC. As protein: CASSVEGAGGRNEQFF.

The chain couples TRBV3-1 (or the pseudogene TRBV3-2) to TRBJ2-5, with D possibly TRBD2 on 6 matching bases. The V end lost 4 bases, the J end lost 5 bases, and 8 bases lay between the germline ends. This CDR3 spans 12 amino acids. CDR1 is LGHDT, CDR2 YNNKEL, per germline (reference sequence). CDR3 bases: TGTGCCAGCAGCCCGGAGGGGGAGACCCAGTACTTC. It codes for CASSPEGETQYF.

The CDR3 nucleotides are TGCAGCGTTGAAGAGGGGCGGGAGGGGGTAGACTTATTTTACCAAGAGACCCAGTACTTC. Residues: CSVEEGREGVDLFYQETQYF. The chain couples TRBV29-1 to TRBJ2-5, with 9 bases fitting TRBD2. The trim removed 0 bases at V and 0 bases at J, leaving 17 bases unmatched. CDR3 length: 20 amino acids. Germline assignment: CDR1 SQVTM and CDR2 ANQGSEA.

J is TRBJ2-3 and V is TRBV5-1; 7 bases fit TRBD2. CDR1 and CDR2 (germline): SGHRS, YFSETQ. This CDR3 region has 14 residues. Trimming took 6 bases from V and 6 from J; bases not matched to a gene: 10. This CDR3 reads CASNPAGEADTQYF. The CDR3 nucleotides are TGCGCCAGCAATCCGGCGGGAGAGGCCGATACGCAGTATTTT.

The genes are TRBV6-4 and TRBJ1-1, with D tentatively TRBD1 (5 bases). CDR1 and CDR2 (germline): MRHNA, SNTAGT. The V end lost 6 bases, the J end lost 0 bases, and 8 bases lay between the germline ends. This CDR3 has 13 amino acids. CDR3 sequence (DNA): TGTGCCAGCAGAAGACAGATGAACACTGAAGCTTTCTTT. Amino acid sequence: CASRRQMNTEAFF.

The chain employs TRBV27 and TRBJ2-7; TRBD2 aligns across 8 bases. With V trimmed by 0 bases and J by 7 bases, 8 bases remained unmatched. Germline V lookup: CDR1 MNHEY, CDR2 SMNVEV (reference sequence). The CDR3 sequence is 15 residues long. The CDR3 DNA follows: TGTGCCAGCAGTTTATCGATTGCGGGAGGAGGTGAGCAGTACTTC. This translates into CASSLSIAGGGEQYF.

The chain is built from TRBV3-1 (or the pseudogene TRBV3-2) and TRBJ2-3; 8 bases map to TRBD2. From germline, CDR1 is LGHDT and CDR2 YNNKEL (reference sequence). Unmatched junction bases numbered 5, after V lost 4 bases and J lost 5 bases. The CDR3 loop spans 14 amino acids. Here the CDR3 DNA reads TGTGCCAGCAGCCGACGGGAGGGAGGAGATACGCAGTATTTT. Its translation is CASSRREGGDTQYF.

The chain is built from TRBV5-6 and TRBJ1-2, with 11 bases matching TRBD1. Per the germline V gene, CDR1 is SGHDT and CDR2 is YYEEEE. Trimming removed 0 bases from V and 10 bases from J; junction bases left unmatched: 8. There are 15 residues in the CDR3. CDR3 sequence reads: CASSLDGQGAGTYTF. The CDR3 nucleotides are TGTGCCAGCAGCTTGGATGGACAGGGGGCGGGTACCTACACCTTC.

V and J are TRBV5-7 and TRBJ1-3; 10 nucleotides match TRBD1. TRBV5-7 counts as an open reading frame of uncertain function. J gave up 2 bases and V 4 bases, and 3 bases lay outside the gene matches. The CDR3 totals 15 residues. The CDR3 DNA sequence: TGTGCCAGCAGCCCGGGACAGGGGCCTGGAAACACCATATATTTT. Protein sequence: CASSPGQGPGNTIYF.

The CDR3 nucleotides read TGCAGCGTTGCAGGGGGCACATACGAGCAGTACTTC. Translation: CSVAGGTYEQYF. The V call is TRBV29-1, the J call TRBJ2-7; 8 bases are shared with TRBD1. The V gene end was trimmed by 4 bases and the J gene end by 4 bases; junction bases not matched to a gene: 3. The CDR3 is made up of 12 amino acids. Germline CDR1 and CDR2: SQVTM and ANQGSEA.

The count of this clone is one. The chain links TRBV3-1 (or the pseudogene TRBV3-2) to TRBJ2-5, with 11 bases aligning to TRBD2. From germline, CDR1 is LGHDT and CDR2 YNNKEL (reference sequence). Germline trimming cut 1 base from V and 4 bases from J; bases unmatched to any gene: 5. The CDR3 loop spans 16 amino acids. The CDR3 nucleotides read TGTGCCAGCAGCCAAGTAATAGCGGGAGGGGGAGAGACCCAGTACTTC. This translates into CASSQVIAGGGETQYF.